One and the same sample provided the 20 T cell receptor beta chains below, sequenced in a study of shared clonotypes between healthy human individuals. Sequencing used immunoSEQ multiplex PCR; TCRdb keeps in-frame clones, though not all of them. This sample has about 1.5 million clones, with roughly 96% found just once. The source material was naive CD4+ T cells sorted from blood. Documented subset: CD45RA+ positively selected. The receptors were sampled from a man younger than 45 in good health.

The chain employs TRBV2 and TRBJ1-5, with D unclear. Germline values: CDR1 SNHLY, CDR2 FYNNEI. The CDR3 runs to 13 residues. V was shortened by 6 bases and J by 7 bases, with 13 bases between the two germline ends. The CDR3 protein is CASSRAAEQPQHF. CDR3 sequence (DNA): TGTGCCAGCAGCCGGGCAGCGGAACAGCCCCAGCATTTT. Filled out from reference TRBV2 and TRBJ1-5, the complete variable domain reads EPEVTQTPSHQVTQMGQEVILRCVPISNHLYFYWYRQILGQKVEFLVSFYNNEISEKSEIFDDQFSVERPDGSNFTLKIRSTKLEDSAMYFCASSRAAEQPQHFGDGTRLSIL.

In DNA form, the CDR3 reads TGCAGCGTTCACTCTAGCGGGAGCAATGAGCAGTTCTTC. Translating gives CSVHSSGSNEQFF. The genes are TRBV29-1 and TRBJ2-1, with TRBD2 matching 10 bases. Germline CDR1 reads SQVTM; CDR2 reads ANQGSEA. J lost 6 bases, V lost 5 bases, and 4 bases had no gene match. This CDR3 region has 13 residues.

This CDR3 reads CASSRPTQGNYGYTF. CDR3 bases: TGTGCCAGCAGTCGTCCGACGCAGGGGAACTATGGCTACACCTTC. The V gene is TRBV28, the J gene TRBJ1-2, with D perhaps matching TRBD1 (6 bases). This CDR3 region has 15 residues. CDR1 and CDR2 (germline): MDHEN, SYDVKM. V dropped 5 bases and J dropped 2 bases, with 15 bases sitting between them.

This chain joins TRBV27 and TRBJ2-1; D uncertain. The CDR3 loop spans 12 amino acids. Trimming took off 4 bases at V and 12 bases at J, with 13 bases between the two ends. Germline-derived CDR1 and CDR2 are MNHEY and SMNVEV (reference sequence). CDR3 region: CASSSFGFGQFF. CDR3 DNA: TGTGCCAGCAGTTCATTCGGGTTTGGGCAGTTCTTC.

The chain joins TRBV5-6 to TRBJ2-1, with TRBD2 matching over 10 bases. Per the germline V gene, CDR1 is SGHDT and CDR2 is YYEEEE. There are 15 residues in the CDR3. V was clipped by 4 bases and J by 7 bases; unmatched bases: 8. This chain's CDR3 is CASSQRGLASNEQFF. The CDR3 DNA follows: TGTGCCAGCAGCCAACGGGGACTAGCGAGTAATGAGCAGTTCTTC. The variable domain in full, completed from reference TRBV5-6 and TRBJ2-1, reads DAGVTQSPTHLIKTRGQQVTLRCSPKSGHDTVSWYQQALGQGPQFIFQYYEEEERQRGNFPDRFSGHQFPNYSSELNVNALLLGDSALYLCASSQRGLASNEQFFGPGTRLTVL.

The rearrangement uses TRBV7-9 and TRBJ2-3, with D possibly being TRBD2 (6 bases). Germline CDR1 reads SEHNR; CDR2 reads FQNEAQ (reference sequence). Trimming stripped 1 base from V and 0 bases from J, with 8 bases between. The CDR3 has 15 amino acids. DNA of the CDR3: TGTGCCAGCAGCTTAGATAGCGGAAGCACAGATACGCAGTATTTT. This gives the protein CASSLDSGSTDTQYF.

The chain carries TRBV7-9 and TRBJ2-1; D perhaps matches TRBD1 (5 bases). Germline assignment: CDR1 SEHNR and CDR2 FQNEAQ (reference sequence). The ends were cut back, 5 bases at V and 11 bases at J, with 16 bases in the middle. The CDR3 is 13 residues long. CDR3 sequence (DNA): TGTGCCAGCAGCCGGGCCGGTACAGGTCAGCAGTTCTTC. This sequence encodes CASSRAGTGQQFF.

This rearrangement joins TRBV9 to TRBJ2-3; the match to TRBD2 covers 8 bases. V was pared by 0 bases and J by 6 bases, with 9 bases of the junction left unmatched. The CDR3 is made up of 16 amino acids. Germline CDR1 and CDR2: SGDLS and YYNGEE. The CDR3 nucleotides read TGTGCCAGCAGCGTAGGATTGAGCGGGAGTGGTGATACGCAGTATTTT. Its translation: CASSVGLSGSGDTQYF.

This sequence joins TRBV21-1 and TRBJ2-7; the D call in the table, TRBD2, was not verified against the DNA. TRBV21-1 represents a pseudogene. The CDR3 extends over 17 amino acids. The CDR3 here is CASSKAEPREGVYEQYF. The DNA for the CDR3 is TGTGCCAGCAGCAAAGCCGAGCCCCGGGAGGGAGTGTACGAGCAGTACTTC.

The count of this clone is one. The V call is TRBV5-1, the J call TRBJ2-1; unclear D gene. The V gene's germline CDR1 is SGHRS and CDR2 YFSETQ. This CDR3 has 18 residues. The V end lost 1 base, the J end lost 1 base, and 18 bases lay between the germline ends. CDR3 nucleotides: TGCGCCAGCAGCTTGTCAGTTTTGGAGAGGCCGTCCTACAATGAGCAGTTCTTC. Amino acid sequence: CASSLSVLERPSYNEQFF.

The V call is TRBV7-8, the J call TRBJ1-5; D may be TRBD1 (5 bases). This CDR3 is 13 amino acids long. Trimming left V 5 bases short and J 5 bases short, with 10 bases between. Germline CDR1 reads SGHVS; CDR2 reads FQNEAQ. Here the CDR3 DNA reads TGTGCCAGCAGCACCAAGACAGATCAGCCCCAGCATTTT. Translation gives CASSTKTDQPQHF.

As to this clone: The identical CDR3 is also encoded by other nucleotide sequences in the sample. This rearrangement joins TRBV5-1 to TRBJ2-7, with D perhaps TRBD2 (5 bases). The V end lost 4 bases, the J end lost 2 bases, and 13 bases lay between the germline ends. CDR3 length: 14 amino acids. CDR1 is SGHRS and CDR2 is YFSETQ in the germline V gene. The DNA of the CDR3 is TGCGCCAGCAGCCTGGGAGACACGACCTACGAGCAGTACTTC. It encodes CASSLGDTTYEQYF.

This rearrangement joins TRBV27 to TRBJ2-3; D might be TRBD1 or TRBD2, each matching 5 bases. V shed 1 base and J shed 4 bases, with 9 bases lying between them. This CDR3 spans 14 amino acids. Germline-derived CDR1 and CDR2 are MNHEY and SMNVEV (reference sequence). CDR3 in amino acids: CASSLLMGADTQYF. The DNA of the CDR3 is TGTGCCAGCAGTTTATTGATGGGGGCAGATACGCAGTATTTT.

Regarding this clone: Other DNA sequences within the sample encode an identical CDR3. The V call is TRBV28, the J call TRBJ2-7, with TRBD2 matching 12 bases. The CDR3 is 15 amino acids. Trimming at V came to 6 bases and at J to 1 base, leaving 4 bases not matched to a gene. Germline V gene lookup returns CDR1 MDHEN and CDR2 SYDVKM. Here the CDR3 DNA reads TGTGCCAGCAGCTCACTAGCGGGAGGTTCCTACGAGCAGTACTTC. Translation gives CASSSLAGGSYEQYF.

The rearrangement uses TRBV7-3 and TRBJ2-3, with D perhaps TRBD2 (6 bases). The germline V gene encodes CDR1 SGHTA and CDR2 FQGTGA. The CDR3 runs 16 residues. V gave up 6 bases and J gave up 4 bases, with 20 bases separating them. In DNA, the CDR3 is TGTGCCAGCAGTCACGTAGCGGTCGGGGTGGCAGATACGCAGTATTTT. It specifies CASSHVAVGVADTQYF.

The chain links TRBV28 to TRBJ2-7; 12 nucleotides match TRBD2. Trimming cost V 0 bases and J 3 bases; bases outside gene matches: 3. The germline V gene encodes CDR1 MDHEN and CDR2 SYDVKM. The CDR3 covers 16 residues. The CDR3 is CASSLWASGRGYEQYF. Written as DNA, the CDR3 is TGTGCCAGCAGTTTATGGGCTAGCGGGAGGGGCTACGAGCAGTACTTC.

The V and J genes are TRBV2 and TRBJ1-1, with no clear D. The CDR3 totals 14 residues. Trimming pared 6 bases from V and 0 bases from J, leaving 11 bases between. Germline lookup yields CDR1 SNHLY and CDR2 FYNNEI. Here the CDR3 reads CASRGGNLNTEAFF. The CDR3, as DNA: TGTGCCAGCAGGGGCGGGAACTTGAACACTGAAGCTTTCTTT.

The CDR3 loop reads CSAEQQVNTEAFF. As DNA, the CDR3 is TGCAGCGCCGAACAGCAGGTGAACACTGAAGCTTTCTTT. The rearrangement links TRBV29-1 to TRBJ1-1; D gene unclear. The CDR3 extends over 13 amino acids. Germline V gene sequence: CDR1 SQVTM, CDR2 ANQGSEA. V lost 7 bases to trimming and J lost 0 bases, with 12 bases between them.

The CDR3 nucleotides read TGTGCCAGCAGCTTAGAATCGACAGGAGGATACGAGCAGTACTTC. Translation: CASSLESTGGYEQYF. The chain couples TRBV7-6 to TRBJ2-7; maybe TRBD1 (6 bases). The CDR3 is made up of 15 amino acids. The germline V gene has CDR1 SGHVS and CDR2 FNYEAQ. The V end lost 1 base, the J end lost 4 bases, and 14 bases lay between the germline ends.

This chain uses TRBV7-2 with TRBJ1-3; D not certain. Germline V gene data show CDR1 as SGHTA and CDR2 as FQGNSA. V lost 5 bases, J lost 2 bases, and 16 bases lay in between. The CDR3 is made up of 16 amino acids. Here the CDR3 reads CASSPPYRTAGNTIYF. In DNA form, the CDR3 reads TGTGCCAGCAGCCCCCCCTACAGAACTGCTGGAAACACCATATATTTT.